A single sample is the source of the 8 T cell receptor beta chains below, sequenced in a study of blood T cells in healthy people across ages. The second PCR ran roughly 7 to 12 cycles with a sample-barcoded 5' primer and J-beta primers. TCRdb fed the 5' RACE reads into MiXCR, producing one record per CDR3 protein. Found here are about 1.6 million distinct CDR3 sequences, about 32% of them singletons; the top ten hold around 10%. Input material: blood. These receptors were obtained from a woman aged 25 to 39 in good health.

The chain combines TRBV2 with TRBJ1-2; D is unclear. The CDR3 consists of 14 residues. Germline-derived CDR1 and CDR2 are SNHLY and FYNNEI. The germline V and J ends were trimmed by 6 bases and 7 bases, with 18 bases remaining between them. The CDR3 loop reads CASRLDGGVSGYTF. CDR3 nucleotide sequence: TGTGCCAGCAGACTCGACGGTGGGGTGAGTGGCTACACCTTC.

The chain is built from TRBV20-1 and TRBJ2-5; TRBD2 agrees at 8 bases. CDR1 and CDR2 from the germline V gene are DFQATT and SNEGSKA (reference sequence). CDR3 length: 16 amino acids. The V segment lost 2 bases and the J segment 5 bases; nucleotides outside the gene matches: 13. The CDR3 here is CSARWSGRGGRETQYF. CDR3 sequence (DNA): TGCAGTGCTAGATGGAGCGGGAGAGGCGGGAGGGAGACCCAGTACTTC.

This clonotype was found many times. A much larger clone sits a single nucleotide away, making a read error possible. The chain recombines TRBV5-5 with TRBJ1-1, with D perhaps TRBD1 (5 bases). CDR1 and CDR2 from the germline V gene are SGHKS and YYEKEE (reference sequence). The V end was cut by 3 bases, the J end by 9 bases, with 18 bases between. The CDR3 has 14 residues. CDR3 sequence (DNA): TGTGCCAGCAGCTGGGGGGGAGTCGGTCTCCAAGCTTTCTTT. Translation: CASSWGGVGLQAFF.

To note about this clonotype: A much larger clone differs by one base, so this may be a read error. This rearrangement joins TRBV6-2 or TRBV6-3 to TRBJ1-2; 9 nucleotides agree with TRBD1. The germline CDR1 and CDR2 sequences are MNHEY and SVGEGT. The V and J ends lost 0 bases and 8 bases, in that order; junction bases with no gene match: 7. The CDR3 consists of 15 residues. CDR3 residues: CASSYSGTGHAGYTF. DNA for the CDR3: TGTGCCAGCAGTTACTCAGGGACAGGGCATGCGGGCTACACCTTC.

This clonotype was seen only a few times. The J gene is TRBJ2-1, the V gene TRBV9, with D maybe TRBD2 (5 bases). Germline-derived CDR1 and CDR2 are SGDLS and YYNGEE. CDR3 length: 12 residues. V was trimmed by 3 bases and J by 12 bases, leaving 13 bases between them. The CDR3 region is CASSGRTGAQFF. The CDR3 coding sequence is TGTGCCAGCAGCGGTAGGACTGGCGCGCAGTTCTTC.

This clonotype was counted a few times. This chain uses TRBV29-1 with TRBJ2-1; D remains ambiguous. This CDR3 comprises 12 residues. Germline V lookup: CDR1 SQVTM, CDR2 ANQGSEA. The V end was cut by 7 bases, the J end by 2 bases, with 9 bases between. CDR3 coding DNA: TGCAGCGGCGGCCTACCCTACAATGAGCAGTTCTTC. Its translation is CSGGLPYNEQFF.

This clonotype was seen only a few times. The chain combines TRBV10-3 with TRBJ1-2; D gene ambiguous. Germline V gene data show CDR1 as ENHRY and CDR2 as SYGVKD. Trimming left V 2 bases short and J 7 bases short, with 17 bases between. The length of the CDR3 is 15 residues. CDR3 coding DNA: TGTGCCATCAGTGAGGACGGAGGCCCAGTAGGTGGCTACACCTTC. Protein sequence: CAISEDGGPVGGYTF.

This sequence joins TRBV5-5 and TRBJ2-7; 7 bases line up with TRBD2. Germline V gives CDR1 SGHKS, CDR2 YYEKEE (reference sequence). The trim removed 0 bases at V and 0 bases at J, leaving 6 bases unmatched. This CDR3 has 16 residues. CDR3 sequence (DNA): TGTGCCAGCAGCTTGGGGGCGGGAGCGAGCTCCTACGAGCAGTACTTC. Translating gives CASSLGAGASSYEQYF. Combining the CDR3 with reference TRBV5-5 and TRBJ2-7 gives the whole variable domain DAGVTQSPTHLIKTRGQQVTLRCSPISGHKSVSWYQQVLGQGPQFIFQYYEKEERGRGNFPDRFSARQFPNYSSELNVNALLLGDSALYLCASSLGAGASSYEQYFGPGTRLTVT.